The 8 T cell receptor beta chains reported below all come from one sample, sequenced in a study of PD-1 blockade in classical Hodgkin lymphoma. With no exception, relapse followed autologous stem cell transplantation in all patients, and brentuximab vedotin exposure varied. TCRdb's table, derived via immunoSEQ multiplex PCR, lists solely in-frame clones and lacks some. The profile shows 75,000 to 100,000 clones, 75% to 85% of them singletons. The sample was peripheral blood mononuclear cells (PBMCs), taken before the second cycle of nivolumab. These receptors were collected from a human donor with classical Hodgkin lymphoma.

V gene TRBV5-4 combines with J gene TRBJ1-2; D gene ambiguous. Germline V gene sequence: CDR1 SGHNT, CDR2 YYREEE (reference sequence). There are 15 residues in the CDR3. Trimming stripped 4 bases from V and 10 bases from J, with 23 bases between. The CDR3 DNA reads TGTGCCAGCAGCCCCGTCGACACTGGGTTCTCTGTCTACACCTTC. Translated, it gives CASSPVDTGFSVYTF.

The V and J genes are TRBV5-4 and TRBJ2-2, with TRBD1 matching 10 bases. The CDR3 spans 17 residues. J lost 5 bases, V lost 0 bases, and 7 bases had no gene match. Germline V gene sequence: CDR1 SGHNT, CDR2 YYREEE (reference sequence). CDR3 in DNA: TGTGCCAGCAGCTTGGACCCGGGACAGGGGTTAACCGGGGAGCTGTTTTTT. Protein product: CASSLDPGQGLTGELFF.

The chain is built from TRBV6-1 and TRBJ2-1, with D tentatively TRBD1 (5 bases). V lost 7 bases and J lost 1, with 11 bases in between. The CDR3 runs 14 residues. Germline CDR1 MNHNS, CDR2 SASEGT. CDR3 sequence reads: CASNRGWSYNEQFF. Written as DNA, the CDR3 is TGTGCCAGCAATAGGGGTTGGTCCTACAATGAGCAGTTCTTC.

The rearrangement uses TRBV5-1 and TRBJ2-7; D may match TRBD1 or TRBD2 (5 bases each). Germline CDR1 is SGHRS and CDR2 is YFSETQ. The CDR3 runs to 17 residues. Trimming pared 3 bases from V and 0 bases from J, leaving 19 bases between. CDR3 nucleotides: TGCGCCAGCAGCTGGACACCGGGACCGCAGAGCTCCTACGAGCAGTACTTC. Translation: CASSWTPGPQSSYEQYF.

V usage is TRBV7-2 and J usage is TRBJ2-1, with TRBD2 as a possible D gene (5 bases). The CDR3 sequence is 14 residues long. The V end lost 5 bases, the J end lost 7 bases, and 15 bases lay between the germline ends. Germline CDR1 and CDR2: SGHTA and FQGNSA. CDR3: CASSPEAGWNEQFF. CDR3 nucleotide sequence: TGTGCCAGCAGCCCGGAGGCTGGGTGGAATGAGCAGTTCTTC.

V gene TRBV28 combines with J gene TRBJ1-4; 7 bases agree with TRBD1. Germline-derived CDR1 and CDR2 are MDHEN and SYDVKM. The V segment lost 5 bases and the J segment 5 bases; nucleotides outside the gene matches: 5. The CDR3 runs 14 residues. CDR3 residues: CASSPGTANEKLFF. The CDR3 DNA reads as TGTGCCAGCAGTCCCGGGACAGCCAATGAAAAACTGTTTTTT.

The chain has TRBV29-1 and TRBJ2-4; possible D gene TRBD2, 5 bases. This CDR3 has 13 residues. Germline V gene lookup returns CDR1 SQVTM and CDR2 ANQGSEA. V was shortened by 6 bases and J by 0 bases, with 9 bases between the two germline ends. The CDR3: CSVTRGAKNIQYF. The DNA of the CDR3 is TGCAGCGTGACACGGGGAGCCAAAAACATTCAGTACTTC. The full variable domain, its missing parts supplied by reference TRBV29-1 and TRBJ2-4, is SAVISQKPSRDICQRGTSLTIQCQVDSQVTMMFWYRQQPGQSLTLIATANQGSEATYESGFVIDKFPISRPNLTFSTLTVSNMSPEDSSIYLCSVTRGAKNIQYFGAGTRLSVL.

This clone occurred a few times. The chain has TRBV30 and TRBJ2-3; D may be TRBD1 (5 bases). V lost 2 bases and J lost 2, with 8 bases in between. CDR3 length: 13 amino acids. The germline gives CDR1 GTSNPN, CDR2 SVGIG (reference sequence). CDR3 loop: CAWSRGDTDTQYF. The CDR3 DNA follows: TGTGCCTGGAGTAGGGGCGACACAGATACGCAGTATTTT.